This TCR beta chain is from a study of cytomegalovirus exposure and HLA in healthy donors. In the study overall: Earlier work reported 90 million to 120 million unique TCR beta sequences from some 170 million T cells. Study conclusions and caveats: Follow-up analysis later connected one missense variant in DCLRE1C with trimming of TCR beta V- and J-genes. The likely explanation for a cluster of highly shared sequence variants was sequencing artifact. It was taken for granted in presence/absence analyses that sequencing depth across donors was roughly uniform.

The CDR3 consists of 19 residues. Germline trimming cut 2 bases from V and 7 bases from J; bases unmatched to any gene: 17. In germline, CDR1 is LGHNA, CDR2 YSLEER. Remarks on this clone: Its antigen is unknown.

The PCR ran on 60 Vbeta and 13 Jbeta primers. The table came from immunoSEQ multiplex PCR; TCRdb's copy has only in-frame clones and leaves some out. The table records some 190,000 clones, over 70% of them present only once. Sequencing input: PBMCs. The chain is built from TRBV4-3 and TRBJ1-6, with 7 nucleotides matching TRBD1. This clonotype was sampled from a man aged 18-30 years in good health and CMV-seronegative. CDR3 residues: CASSQFPPSGTESNSPLHF. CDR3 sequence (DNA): TGCGCCAGCAGCCAATTCCCCCCTTCCGGGACAGAATCGAATTCACCCCTCCACTTT.